This TCR beta chain was captured in a study of control samples from healthy donors and cancer patients. Per the germline V gene, CDR1 is MNHEY and CDR2 is SVGAGI. V lost 7 bases and J lost 5; bases outside the gene matches: 5. The CDR3 loop spans 14 amino acids. Clones were read by immunoSEQ multiplex PCR, and TCRdb kept only the in-frame ones, dropping some. The sample records about 94,000 clones, approximately 90% being singletons. The chain uses TRBV6-5 and TRBJ2-1, with 10 bases identical to TRBD2. Specimen: blood. The receptor's source is a woman younger than 35 in good health. CDR3 bases: TGTGCCAGCACGGCTAGCGGGGGTAACAATGAGCAGTTCTTC. Residues: CASTASGGNNEQFF.